The 18 T cell receptor beta chains below come from one sample, sequenced in a study of T cell responses to AZD1222 COVID-19 vaccine. The assay was immunoSEQ multiplex PCR, and TCRdb's table has in-frame clones only and misses some. The sample carries 90,000 to 150,000 clones, approximately 83% recorded once. The source material was peripheral blood, sampled on day 0 of AZD1222 vaccination. Receptor source: an adult in good health.

The chain combines TRBV10-3 with TRBJ2-2, with TRBD2 identical over 11 bases. Germline loops: CDR1 ENHRY, CDR2 SYGVKD. This CDR3 is 15 amino acids long. J lost 8 bases, V lost 3 bases, and 5 bases had no gene match. DNA of the CDR3: TGTGCCATCAGTGAACTAGCGGGGGTCCAAGGGGAGCTGTTTTTT. Protein sequence: CAISELAGVQGELFF.

This chain connects TRBV12-3 or TRBV12-4 to TRBJ2-6; D is ambiguous. This CDR3 has 11 amino acids. V lost 6 bases to trimming and J lost 8 bases, with 5 bases between them. The CDR3 loop reads CASSTTNVLTF. CDR3 in DNA: TGTGCCAGCAGCACAACCAACGTCCTGACTTTC.

This clone was found once. The chain carries TRBV2 and TRBJ1-2; D gene uncertain. The CDR3 covers 14 residues. V lost 1 base to trimming and J lost 2 bases, with 8 bases between them. Germline-derived CDR1 and CDR2 are SNHLY and FYNNEI. The CDR3 loop is CASSEGTGNYGYTF. The DNA for the CDR3 is TGTGCCAGCAGTGAAGGGACGGGAAACTATGGCTACACCTTC.

This chain uses TRBV28 with TRBJ1-2; 8 nucleotides match TRBD1. The germline V gene encodes CDR1 MDHEN and CDR2 SYDVKM. This CDR3 comprises 15 residues. The J segment lost 6 bases and the V segment lost 5 bases, leaving 11 bases of the junction unmatched. This CDR3 is CASSPGQGRLDGYTF. CDR3 nucleotide sequence: TGTGCCAGCAGTCCCGGACAGGGACGTTTGGATGGCTACACCTTC.

The chain has TRBV18 and TRBJ1-1, with TRBD1 as a possible D gene (5 bases). This CDR3 spans 16 amino acids. Per the germline V gene, CDR1 is KGHSH and CDR2 is LQKENI. V lost 5 bases to trimming and J lost 1 base, with 17 bases between them. The CDR3 coding sequence is TGTGCCAGCTCATATTGGGATATGACAGCGAACACTGAAGCTTTCTTT. Its translation is CASSYWDMTANTEAFF.

The chain recombines TRBV6-5 with TRBJ1-1; no clear D. Germline V gene lookup returns CDR1 MNHEY and CDR2 SVGAGI. Trimming shortened V by 0 bases and J by 4 bases, and 9 bases separated the two germline ends. There are 14 residues in the CDR3. CDR3: CASSYSGIGTEAFF. Written as DNA, the CDR3 is TGTGCCAGCAGTTACTCAGGGATTGGCACTGAAGCTTTCTTT.

This clone was counted ten times or more. The rearrangement joins TRBV3-1 (or the pseudogene TRBV3-2) to TRBJ2-1; weak D call: TRBD2 (5 bases). The V end was cut by 7 bases, the J end by 2 bases, with 15 bases between. The CDR3 extends over 15 amino acids. Germline assignment: CDR1 LGHDT and CDR2 YNNKEL (reference sequence). CDR3 amino acids: CASTSVASPYNEQFF. CDR3 DNA sequence: TGTGCCAGCACCTCGGTAGCGAGCCCCTACAATGAGCAGTTCTTC.

The genes are TRBV19 and TRBJ1-5; D call uncertain. From germline, CDR1 is LNHDA and CDR2 SQIVND (reference sequence). This CDR3 spans 14 amino acids. V shed 3 bases and J shed 3 bases, with 9 bases lying between them. The CDR3 DNA reads TGTGCCAGTAGTATTGGAGGGTTCAATCAGCCCCAGCATTTT. Amino acid sequence: CASSIGGFNQPQHF.

This clone was picked up one time. The chain combines TRBV20-1 with TRBJ2-7; D call uncertain. CDR1 is DFQATT, CDR2 SNEGSKA, per germline (reference sequence). This CDR3 region has 11 residues. V lost 5 bases and J 6 bases, leaving 11 bases between the germline ends. The CDR3, as DNA: TGCAGTGCTCTTAGTCGGATCGAGCAGTACTTC. This sequence encodes CSALSRIEQYF.

This chain uses TRBV27 with TRBJ2-5, with 10 positions matching TRBD2. The CDR3 has 19 residues. CDR1 is MNHEY and CDR2 is SMNVEV in the germline V gene (reference sequence). With V trimmed by 0 bases and J by 2 bases, 12 bases remained unmatched. CDR3 nucleotide sequence: TGTGCCAGCAGTTTATCGATTCTAGCGGGGGCACCTAAACAAGAGACCCAGTACTTC. It is translated as CASSLSILAGAPKQETQYF.

V usage is TRBV5-1 and J usage is TRBJ2-2; D might be TRBD1 or TRBD2, each matching 5 bases. The CDR3 totals 13 residues. Deletions cut 3 bases from V and 4 bases from J, with 7 bases between. CDR1 and CDR2 from the germline V gene are SGHRS and YFSETQ. The CDR3, as DNA: TGCGCCAGCAGCTGGGGACCCACCGGGGAGCTGTTTTTT. Translation: CASSWGPTGELFF.

The rearrangement joins TRBV9 to TRBJ2-1; TRBD2 matches at 7 bases. V was pared by 4 bases and J by 7 bases, with 11 bases of the junction left unmatched. Looked up from germline, CDR1 is SGDLS and CDR2 is YYNGEE. The CDR3 sequence is 15 residues long. The CDR3 bases are TGTGCCAGCAGCCCAGGACTAGATCCTCGAAATGAGCAGTTCTTC. It specifies CASSPGLDPRNEQFF.

This clone was recorded only once. The V gene is TRBV2, the J gene TRBJ1-1; D unresolved. Germline loops: CDR1 SNHLY, CDR2 FYNNEI. The V end was cut by 5 bases, the J end by 3 bases, with 10 bases between. CDR3 length: 13 residues. Written as DNA, the CDR3 is TGTGCCAGCAGTCGAAGATTGGACACTGAAGCTTTCTTT. It encodes CASSRRLDTEAFF.

The chain couples TRBV9 to TRBJ2-7; TRBD1 aligns across 9 bases. V lost 2 bases, J lost 2 bases, and 2 bases stayed unmatched. CDR1 is SGDLS and CDR2 is YYNGEE in the germline V gene. The CDR3 extends over 14 amino acids. CDR3 sequence: CASSVGTGTYEQYF. CDR3 bases: TGTGCCAGCAGCGTTGGGACAGGGACCTACGAGCAGTACTTC.

This clone was counted a single time. This chain's CDR3 is CASSPAGRGSFFF. The CDR3 DNA reads as TGTGCCAGCAGCCCTGCTGGTCGGGGGAGTTTTTTCTTC. This chain uses TRBV5-4 with TRBJ2-1; possibly TRBD2 for D (6 bases). This CDR3 is built from 13 residues. The germline V gene encodes CDR1 SGHNT and CDR2 YYREEE (reference sequence). V lost 4 bases and J 16 bases, leaving 21 bases between the germline ends. Full variable domain (remainder filled in from reference TRBV5-4 and TRBJ2-1): ETGVTQSPTHLIKTRGQQVTLRCSSQSGHNTVSWYQQALGQGPQFIFQYYREEENGRGNFPPRFSGLQFPNYSSELNVNALELDDSALYLCASSPAGRGSFFFGPGTRLTVL.

The chain is built from TRBV11-3 and TRBJ2-1; D is possibly TRBD1 (6 bases). With 1 base removed from V and 8 bases from J, the gap between germline ends came to 12 bases. The CDR3 covers 14 residues. The germline CDR1 and CDR2 sequences are SGHNT and YENEEA. The CDR3 region is CASSLGVRGDEQFF. For the CDR3, the DNA is TGTGCCAGCAGCTTAGGGGTCAGGGGAGATGAGCAGTTCTTC.

This clone was detected once. The chain carries TRBV5-8 and TRBJ1-3; D possibly corresponds to TRBD1 (5 bases). Germline CDR1 reads SGHTS; CDR2 reads YDEGEE. V gave up 4 bases and J gave up 0 bases, with 8 bases separating them. The CDR3 has 14 amino acids. This CDR3 reads CASSLQGSGNTIYF. DNA of the CDR3: TGTGCCAGCAGCCTTCAGGGCTCTGGAAACACCATATATTTT. The full variable domain, completed using reference TRBV5-8 and TRBJ1-3, is EAGVTQSPTHLIKTRGQQATLRCSPISGHTSVYWYQQALGLGLQFLLWYDEGEERNRGNFPPRFSGRQFPNYSSELNVNALELEDSALYLCASSLQGSGNTIYFGEGSWLTVV.

J is TRBJ2-6 and V is TRBV13; possible D gene TRBD1, 5 bases. V was clipped by 5 bases and J by 0 bases, with 8 bases between them. This CDR3 comprises 15 residues. In germline, CDR1 is PRHDT, CDR2 FYEKMQ (reference sequence). CDR3: CASSVTASGANVLTF. The CDR3 DNA reads TGTGCCAGCAGCGTGACAGCCTCTGGGGCCAACGTCCTGACTTTC.